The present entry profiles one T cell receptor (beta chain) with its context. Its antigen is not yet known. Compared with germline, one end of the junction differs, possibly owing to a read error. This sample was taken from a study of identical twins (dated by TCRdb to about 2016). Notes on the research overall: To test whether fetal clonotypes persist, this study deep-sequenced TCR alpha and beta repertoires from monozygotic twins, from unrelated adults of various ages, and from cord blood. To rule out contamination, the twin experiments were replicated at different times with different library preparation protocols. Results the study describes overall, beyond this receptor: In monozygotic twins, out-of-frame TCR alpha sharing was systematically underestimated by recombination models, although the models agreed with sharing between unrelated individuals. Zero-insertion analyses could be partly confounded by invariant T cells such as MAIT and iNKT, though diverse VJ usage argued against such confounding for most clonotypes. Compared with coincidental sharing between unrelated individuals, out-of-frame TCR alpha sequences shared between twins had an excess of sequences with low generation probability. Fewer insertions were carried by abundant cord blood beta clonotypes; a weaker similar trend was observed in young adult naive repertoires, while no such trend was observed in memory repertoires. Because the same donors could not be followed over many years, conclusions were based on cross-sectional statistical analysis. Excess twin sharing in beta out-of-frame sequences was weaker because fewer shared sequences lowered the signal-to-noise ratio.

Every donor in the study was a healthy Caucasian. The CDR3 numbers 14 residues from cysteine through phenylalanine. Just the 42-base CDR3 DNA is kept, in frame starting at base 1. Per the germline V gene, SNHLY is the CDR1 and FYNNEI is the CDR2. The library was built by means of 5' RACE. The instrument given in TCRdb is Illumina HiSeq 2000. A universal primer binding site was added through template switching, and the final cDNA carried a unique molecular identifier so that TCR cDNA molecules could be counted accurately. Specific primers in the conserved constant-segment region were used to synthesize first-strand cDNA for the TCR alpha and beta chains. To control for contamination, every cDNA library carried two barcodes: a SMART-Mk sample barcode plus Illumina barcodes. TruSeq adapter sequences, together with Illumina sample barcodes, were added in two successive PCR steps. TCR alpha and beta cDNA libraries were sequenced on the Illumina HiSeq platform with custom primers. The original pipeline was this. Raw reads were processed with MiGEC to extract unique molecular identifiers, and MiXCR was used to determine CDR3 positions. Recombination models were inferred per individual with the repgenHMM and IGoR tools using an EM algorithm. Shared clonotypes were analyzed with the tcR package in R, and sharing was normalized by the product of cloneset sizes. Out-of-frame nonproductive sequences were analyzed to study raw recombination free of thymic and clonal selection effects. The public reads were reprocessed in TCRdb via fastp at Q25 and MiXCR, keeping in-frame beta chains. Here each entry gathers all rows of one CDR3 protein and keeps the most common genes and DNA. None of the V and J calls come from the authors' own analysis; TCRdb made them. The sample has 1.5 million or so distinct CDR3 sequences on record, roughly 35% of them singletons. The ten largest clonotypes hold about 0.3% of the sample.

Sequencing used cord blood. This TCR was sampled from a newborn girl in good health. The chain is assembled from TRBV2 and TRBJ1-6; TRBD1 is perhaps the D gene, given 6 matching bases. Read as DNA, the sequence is TGTGCCAGCAGGTCACAGGGCATGGGTTCACCCCCCCACTTT. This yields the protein CASRSQGMGSPPHF.